A selection of T cell receptor gamma chains follows, all from one sample in a study of γδ T cells in repeated Plasmodium falciparum infection. TCRdb reprocessed the multiplex PCR reads through CATT. The repertoire consists of 13,000 to 15,000 gamma-chain clones, with around 1.6% occurring once and the leading ten covering around 30%. The sequenced sample consisted of gamma-delta T cells from blood. The receptors were gathered from a pool of human donors (malaria-infected and uninfected, not separated). Each CDR3 is given with its conserved first and last residue. Sizes are listed as once, few, many or a size class.

size,V,J,DNA,CDR3
many,TRGV4,TRGJ1/TRGJ2,TGTGCCACCTGGGATGGGCCTTTGGATAAGAAACTCTTT,CATWDGPLDKKLF
many,TRGV3,TRGJ1/TRGJ2,TGTGCCACCTGGGACAGGCCAGTGAAACTCTTT,CATWDRPVKLF
many,TRGV3,TRGJ1/TRGJ2,TGTGCCACCTGGGACAGCCCGGGAGAGTATAAGAAACTCTTT,CATWDSPGEYKKLF
many,TRGV4,TRGJ1/TRGJ2,TGTGCCACCTGGGACAGGCTGAGTATGGGGTATAAGAAACTCTTT,CATWDRLSMGYKKLF
many,TRGV4,TRGJ1/TRGJ2,TGTGCCACCTGGACGTGGGCTAAGAAACTCTTT,CATWTWAKKLF
medium-sized,TRGV4,TRGJ1/TRGJ2,TGTGCCACCTGGGATGGCACAAATTATTATAAGAAACTCTTT,CATWDGTNYYKKLF
medium-sized,TRGV9,TRGJ1/TRGJ2,TGTGCCTTGTGGGAGTTACCGAATTATTATAAGAAACTCTTT,CALWELPNYYKKLF
many,TRGV4,TRGJ1/TRGJ2,TGTGCCACCTGGGATGGGGATCATTATAAGAAACTCTTT,CATWDGDHYKKLF
medium-sized,TRGV4,TRGJP2,TGTGCCACTAACCGTAGTGATTGGATCAAGACGTTT,CATNRSDWIKTF
many,TRGV9,TRGJP,TGTGCCTTGTGGGAGGTGCTTCGGGAGTTGGGCAAAAAAATCAAGGTATTT,CALWEVLRELGKKIKVF
medium-sized,TRGV4,TRGJ1/TRGJ2,TGTGCCACCTGGGATGGTTATTATAAGAAACTCTTT,CATWDGYYKKLF
medium-sized,TRGV9,TRGJP,TGTGCCTTGTGGGACCACGAGTTGGGCAAAAAAATCAAGGTATTT,CALWDHELGKKIKVF
many,TRGV3,TRGJP2,TGTGCCACCTGGGACTCTGAAGGTAGTGATTGGATCAAGACGTTT,CATWDSEGSDWIKTF
medium-sized,TRGV9,TRGJ1/TRGJ2,TGTGCCTTGTGGGAGGTGAGGATGAAACTCTTT,CALWEVRMKLF
medium-sized,TRGV4,TRGJ1/TRGJ2,TGTGCCACCTGGGATGCGCCGCTGTATTATTATAAGAAACTCTTT,CATWDAPLYYYKKLF
many,TRGV3,TRGJ1/TRGJ2,TGTGCCACCTGGGACAGGCCGTCCTCTTATTATAAGAAACTCTTT,CATWDRPSSYYKKLF
many,TRGV4,TRGJ1/TRGJ2,TGTGCCACCTGGGATGGACCTTTTCTGGATTATAAGAAACTCTTT,CATWDGPFLDYKKLF
medium-sized,TRGV4,TRGJ1/TRGJ2,TGTGCCACCTGGGATGGGTTTTATTATAAGAAACTCTTT,CATWDGFYYKKLF
many,TRGV4,TRGJ1/TRGJ2,TGTGCCACCTGGGATATTAGCGGAAATTATTATAAGAAACTCTTT,CATWDISGNYYKKLF
medium-sized,TRGV9,TRGJP2,TGTGCCTTGTGGGAGGTGCAGGGTAGTGATTGGATCAAGACGTTT,CALWEVQGSDWIKTF
many,TRGV9,TRGJP1,TGTGCCTTGTGGGAGGTGCGGGTGAATACCACTGGTTGGTTCAAGATATTT,CALWEVRVNTTGWFKIF
many,TRGV9,TRGJ1/TRGJ2,TGTGCCTTGTGGGAGACTTATAAGAAACTCTTT,CALWETYKKLF
large,TRGV9,TRGJ1/TRGJ2,TGTGCCTTGTGGGACCCCCTATCTTCAAAGAAACTCTTT,CALWDPLSSKKLF
medium-sized,TRGV9,TRGJ1/TRGJ2,TGTGCCTTGTGGGAGGTGCAAAGAAGTAAGAAACTCTTT,CALWEVQRSKKLF
medium-sized,TRGV5,TRGJ1/TRGJ2,TGTGCCACCTGGGACAGGCGGAATTATTATAAGAAACTCTTT,CATWDRRNYYKKLF
many,TRGV4,TRGJ1/TRGJ2,TGTGCCACCTGGGTCGAAAAATGTTATTATAAGAAACTCTTT,CATWVEKCYYKKLF